This T cell receptor (beta chain) stems from a study of graft-versus-host responses after intestinal transplantation. At the level of the study: Anti-thymocyte globulin induction was given to all recipients, followed by tacrolimus and steroids for three to four years. Findings and caveats of the study: GvH clones detected in recipient marrow included some appearing first in ileum or blood.

Assay: immunoSEQ multiplex PCR; the TCRdb copy retains only in-frame clones and omits some. The sample yields over 75,000 clones, about 82% seen once. Turning to this clone: Its antigen is as yet unknown. The identical CDR3 is also encoded by other nucleotide sequences in the sample.

The CDR3 length is 11 residues. Germline lookup yields CDR1 SQVTM and CDR2 ANQGSEA. V was trimmed by 4 bases and J by 0 bases, leaving 4 bases between them. The receptor was isolated from a human patient who received an intestinal transplant, so some T cells may come from the graft donor. The rearrangement uses TRBV29-1 and TRBJ2-7; D gene unclear. The input for sequencing was PBMCs, taken 255 days after intestinal transplant. This chain's CDR3 is CSVGGSYEQYF. The CDR3 DNA sequence: TGCAGCGTTGGGGGCTCCTACGAGCAGTACTTC.